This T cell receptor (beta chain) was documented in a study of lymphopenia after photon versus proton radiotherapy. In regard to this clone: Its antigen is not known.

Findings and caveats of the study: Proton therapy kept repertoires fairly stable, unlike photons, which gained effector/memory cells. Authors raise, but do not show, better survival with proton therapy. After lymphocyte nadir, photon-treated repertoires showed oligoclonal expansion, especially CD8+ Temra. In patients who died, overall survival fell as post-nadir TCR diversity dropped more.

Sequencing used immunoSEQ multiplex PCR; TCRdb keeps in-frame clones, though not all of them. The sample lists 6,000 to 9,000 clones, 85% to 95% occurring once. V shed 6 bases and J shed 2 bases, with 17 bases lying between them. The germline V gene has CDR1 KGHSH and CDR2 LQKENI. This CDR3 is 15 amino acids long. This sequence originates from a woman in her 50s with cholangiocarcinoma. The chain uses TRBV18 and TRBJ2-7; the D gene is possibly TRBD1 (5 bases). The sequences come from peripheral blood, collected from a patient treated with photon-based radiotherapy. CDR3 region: CASSTRQSLTYEQYF. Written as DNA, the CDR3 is TGTGCCAGCTCCACGAGACAGTCACTTACCTACGAGCAGTACTTC.